These 8 T cell receptor beta chains were sequenced from one sample in a study of blood T cell repertoires in COVID-19. Assay: immunoSEQ multiplex PCR; the TCRdb copy retains only in-frame clones and omits some. The table records 140,000 to 150,000 clones, less than 90% of them present only once. Sequenced input: peripheral blood. These receptors were taken from a human donor in a cohort sampled during active COVID-19.

The V gene is TRBV5-1, the J gene TRBJ1-3; 8 bases line up with TRBD1. The CDR3 is 16 amino acids. Germline lookup yields CDR1 SGHRS and CDR2 YFSETQ. V lost 0 bases, J lost 5 bases, and 7 bases stayed unmatched. The CDR3 protein is CASSLAAGGGRNTIYF. In nucleotides, the CDR3 is TGCGCCAGCAGCTTGGCCGCAGGGGGCGGAAGAAACACCATATATTTT.

The chain recombines TRBV6-5 with TRBJ1-4, with a weak D call TRBD1 (5 bases). The CDR3 sequence is 13 residues long. With 8 bases removed from V and 5 bases from J, the gap between germline ends came to 12 bases. From germline, CDR1 is MNHEY and CDR2 SVGAGI. In DNA form, the CDR3 reads TGTGCCAGCGGCTGGACACAGAATGAAAAACTGTTTTTT. The encoded protein is CASGWTQNEKLFF.

The genes are TRBV16 and TRBJ2-5, with D tentatively TRBD2 (7 bases). This CDR3 spans 15 amino acids. CDR1 and CDR2 from the germline V gene are KGHSY and FQNENV. V lost 0 bases, J lost 4 bases, and 12 bases lay in between. CDR3 sequence (DNA): TGTGCCAGCAGCCAATCACGGGGGGCCCCAGAGACCCAGTACTTC. It yields the protein CASSQSRGAPETQYF.

The chain recombines TRBV11-2 with TRBJ2-1; D may be TRBD1 (5 bases). CDR1 is SGHAT and CDR2 is FQNNGV in the germline V gene. This CDR3 spans 15 amino acids. The V gene lost 3 bases and the J gene lost 4 bases, with 13 bases spanning the gap. CDR3 protein: CASSFQGISYNEQFF. The DNA of the CDR3 is TGTGCCAGCAGCTTTCAGGGAATCTCTTACAATGAGCAGTTCTTC.

V gene TRBV4-3 combines with J gene TRBJ2-4; D is unresolved. Germline V gene sequence: CDR1 LGHNA, CDR2 YSLEER. This CDR3 has 16 residues. Trimming took 1 base from V and 2 from J, leaving 12 bases between them. The CDR3 is CASSQGGVSPKNIQYF. The DNA of the CDR3 is TGCGCCAGCAGCCAAGGAGGCGTTAGTCCCAAAAACATTCAGTACTTC.

This clone was seen a few times. This rearrangement joins TRBV2 to TRBJ1-2; maybe TRBD1 (6 bases). The CDR3 loop spans 10 amino acids. CDR1 is SNHLY and CDR2 is FYNNEI in the germline V gene. CDR3 coding DNA: TGTGCGGGGGGGCAGAGTGGCTACACCTTC. This encodes CAGGQSGYTF. The full variable domain, rest sourced from reference TRBV2 and TRBJ1-2, is EPEVTQTPSHQVTQMGQEVILRCVPISNHLYFYWYRQILGQKVEFLVSFYNNEISEKSEIFDDQFSVERPDGSNFTLKIRSTKLEDSAMYFCAGGQSGYTFGSGTRLTVV.

Turning to this clone: A read error may produce the germline difference seen at one junction end. The V gene is TRBV7-7, the J gene TRBJ2-1; TRBD1 aligns across 8 bases. The CDR3 length is 15 residues. Germline loops: CDR1 SSHAT, CDR2 FNYEAQ (reference sequence). CDR3 sequence (DNA): TGTGCTAGCAGCCCCCACACAGGGGGATACAATGAGCAGTTCTTC. Its protein is CASSPHTGGYNEQFF.

The rearrangement links TRBV28 to TRBJ1-2; TRBD1 is a possible D gene (5 bases). Trimming removed 4 bases at V and 3 bases at J, with 15 bases between. CDR3 size: 15 residues. The germline V gene has CDR1 MDHEN and CDR2 SYDVKM. The CDR3 loop is CASSSPFGADYGYTF. DNA of the CDR3: TGTGCCAGCAGTTCCCCCTTTGGGGCTGACTATGGCTACACCTTC.